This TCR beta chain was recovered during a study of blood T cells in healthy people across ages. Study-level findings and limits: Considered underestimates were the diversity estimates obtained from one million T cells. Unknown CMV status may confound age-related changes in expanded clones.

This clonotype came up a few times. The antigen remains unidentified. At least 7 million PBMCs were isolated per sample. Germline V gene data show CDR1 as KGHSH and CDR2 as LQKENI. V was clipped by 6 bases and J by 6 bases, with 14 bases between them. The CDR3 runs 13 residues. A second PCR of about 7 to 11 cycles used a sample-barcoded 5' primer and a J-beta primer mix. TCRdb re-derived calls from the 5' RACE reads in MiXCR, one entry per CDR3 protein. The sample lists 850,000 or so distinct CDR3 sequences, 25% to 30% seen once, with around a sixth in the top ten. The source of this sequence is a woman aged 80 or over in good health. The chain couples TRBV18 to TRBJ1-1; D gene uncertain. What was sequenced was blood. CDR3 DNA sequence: TGTGCCAGCTCCCCCGATGGTTTCGCTGAAGCTTTCTTT. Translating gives CASSPDGFAEAFF.